Following are 7 T cell receptor beta chains from one sample sequenced in a study of cytomegalovirus exposure and HLA in healthy donors. The primer mix had 60 Vbeta and 13 Jbeta primers. TCRdb's table, derived via immunoSEQ multiplex PCR, lists solely in-frame clones and lacks some. The sample records about 140,000 clones, less than 85% being singletons. Sequenced sample: PBMCs. The receptors were gathered from a man between 35 and 55 years old in good health and CMV-seronegative.

This clone was seen only a few times. The chain is built from TRBV19 and TRBJ1-2; the D gene is possibly TRBD1 (5 bases). From germline, CDR1 is LNHDA and CDR2 SQIVND (reference sequence). The V and J ends lost 11 bases and 5 bases respectively, with 15 bases between them. The CDR3 has 12 residues. The CDR3: CAAGGKGYGYTF. CDR3 DNA sequence: TGTGCCGCCGGGGGTAAGGGGTATGGCTACACCTTC.

The chain links TRBV6-1 to TRBJ2-1; 7 positions match TRBD1. The CDR3 is made up of 15 amino acids. Trimming took 0 bases from V and 8 from J; bases not matched to a gene: 7. The V gene's germline CDR1 is MNHNS and CDR2 SASEGT. Here the CDR3 reads CASSEAAGGSDEQFF. For the CDR3, the DNA is TGTGCCAGCAGTGAAGCGGCAGGGGGAAGCGATGAGCAGTTCTTC.

V gene TRBV19 combines with J gene TRBJ2-5; 14 positions match TRBD2. With V trimmed by 3 bases and J by 4 bases, 4 bases remained unmatched. The germline CDR1 and CDR2 sequences are LNHDA and SQIVND (reference sequence). CDR3 length: 16 amino acids. The CDR3 region has the DNA TGTGCCAGTAGTATTGGGACTAGCGGGAGTGTAGAGACCCAGTACTTC. Translated: CASSIGTSGSVETQYF.

DNA of the CDR3: TGTGCCACCAGCGGACAGGGGGGAAATGGGCATTCACCCCTCCACTTT. Translated: CATSGQGGNGHSPLHF. The chain joins TRBV15 to TRBJ1-6; the match to TRBD1 covers 10 bases. The CDR3 length is 16 residues. CDR1 LNHNV and CDR2 YYDKDF come from the germline V gene (reference sequence). V was clipped by 5 bases and J by 8 bases; unmatched bases: 9.

J is TRBJ2-2 and V is TRBV11-3; tentative D call: TRBD2 (6 bases). Trimming pared 5 bases from V and 5 bases from J, leaving 15 bases between. This CDR3 comprises 15 residues. The V gene's germline CDR1 is SGHNT and CDR2 YENEEA. Here the CDR3 DNA reads TGTGCCAGCAGCCCCTTCGGGGGTGATACCGGGGAGCTGTTTTTT. Protein sequence: CASSPFGGDTGELFF.

This clone has only one observation. The chain joins TRBV4-1 to TRBJ2-5, with 10 bases fitting TRBD1. The end of the DNA is better explained by TRBJ2-7, so the J call may be wrong. The CDR3 is made up of 16 amino acids. Germline values: CDR1 MGHRA, CDR2 YSYEKL. CDR3 bases: TGCGCCAGCAGCCACCTAACAGACAGGGGGCGGGTCGAGCAGTACTTC. It is translated as CASSHLTDRGRVEQYF.

The rearrangement uses TRBV6-1 and TRBJ2-2, with 8 nucleotides matching TRBD1. V lost 2 bases, J lost 7 bases, and 3 bases stayed unmatched. The germline V gene has CDR1 MNHNS and CDR2 SASEGT. This CDR3 has 14 residues. DNA for the CDR3: TGTGCCAGCAGTGAACAGGGGGCGAACGGGGAGCTGTTTTTT. This translates into CASSEQGANGELFF.